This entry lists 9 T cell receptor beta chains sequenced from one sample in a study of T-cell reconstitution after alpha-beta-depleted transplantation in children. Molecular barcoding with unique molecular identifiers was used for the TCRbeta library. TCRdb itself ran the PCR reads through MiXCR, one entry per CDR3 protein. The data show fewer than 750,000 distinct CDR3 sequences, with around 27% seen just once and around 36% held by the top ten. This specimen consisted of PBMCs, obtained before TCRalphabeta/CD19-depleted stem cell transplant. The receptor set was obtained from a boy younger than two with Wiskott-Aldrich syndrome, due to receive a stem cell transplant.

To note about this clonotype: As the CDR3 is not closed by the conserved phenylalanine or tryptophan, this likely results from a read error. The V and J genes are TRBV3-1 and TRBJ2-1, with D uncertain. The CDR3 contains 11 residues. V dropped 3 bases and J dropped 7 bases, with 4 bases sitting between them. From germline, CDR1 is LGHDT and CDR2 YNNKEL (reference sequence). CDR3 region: CASSQGNEQFS. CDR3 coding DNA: TGTGCCAGCAGCCAGGGAAATGAGCAGTTCTCC.

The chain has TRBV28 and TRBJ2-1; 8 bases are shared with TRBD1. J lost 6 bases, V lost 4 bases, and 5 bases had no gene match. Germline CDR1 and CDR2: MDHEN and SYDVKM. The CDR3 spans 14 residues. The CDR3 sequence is CASSSDRVVNEQFF. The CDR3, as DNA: TGTGCCAGCAGTTCGGACAGGGTGGTCAATGAGCAGTTCTTC.

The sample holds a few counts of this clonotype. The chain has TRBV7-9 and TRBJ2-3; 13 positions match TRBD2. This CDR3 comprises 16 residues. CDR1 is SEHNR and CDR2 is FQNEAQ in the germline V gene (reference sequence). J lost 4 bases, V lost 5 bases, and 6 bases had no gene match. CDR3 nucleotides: TGTGCCAGCAGCCCCCGACTAGCGGGAGGCGCAGATACGCAGTATTTT. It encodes CASSPRLAGGADTQYF.

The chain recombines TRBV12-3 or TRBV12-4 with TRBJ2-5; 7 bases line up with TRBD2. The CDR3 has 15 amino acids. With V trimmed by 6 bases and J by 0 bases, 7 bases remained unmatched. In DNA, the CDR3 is TGTGCCAGCAGCAGTGGACTAGAGTACCAAGAGACCCAGTACTTC. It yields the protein CASSSGLEYQETQYF.

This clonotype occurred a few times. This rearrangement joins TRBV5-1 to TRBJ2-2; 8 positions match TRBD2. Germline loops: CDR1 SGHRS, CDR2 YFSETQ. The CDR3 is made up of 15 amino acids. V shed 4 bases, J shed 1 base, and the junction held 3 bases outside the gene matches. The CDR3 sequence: CASSESGRNTGELFF. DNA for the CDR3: TGCGCCAGCAGCGAGAGCGGGAGGAACACCGGGGAGCTGTTTTTT.

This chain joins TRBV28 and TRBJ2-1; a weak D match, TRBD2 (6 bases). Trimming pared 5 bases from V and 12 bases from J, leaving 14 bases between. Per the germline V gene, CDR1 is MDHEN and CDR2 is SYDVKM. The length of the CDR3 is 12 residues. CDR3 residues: CASSIPGTSQFF. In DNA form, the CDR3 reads TGTGCCAGCAGTATCCCCGGGACTTCGCAGTTCTTC.

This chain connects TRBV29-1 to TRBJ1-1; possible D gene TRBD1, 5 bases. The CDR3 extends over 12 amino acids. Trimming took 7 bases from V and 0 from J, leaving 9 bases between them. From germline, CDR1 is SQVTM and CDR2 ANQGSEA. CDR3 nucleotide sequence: TGCAGCGCCGGGACCCTGAACACTGAAGCTTTCTTT. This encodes CSAGTLNTEAFF. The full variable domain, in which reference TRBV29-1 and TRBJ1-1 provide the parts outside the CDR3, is SAVISQKPSRDICQRGTSLTIQCQVDSQVTMMFWYRQQPGQSLTLIATANQGSEATYESGFVIDKFPISRPNLTFSTLTVSNMSPEDSSIYLCSAGTLNTEAFFGQGTRLTVV.

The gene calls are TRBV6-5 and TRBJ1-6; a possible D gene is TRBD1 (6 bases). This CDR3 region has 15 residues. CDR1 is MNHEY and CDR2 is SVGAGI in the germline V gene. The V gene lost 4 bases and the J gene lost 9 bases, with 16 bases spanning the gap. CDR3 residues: CASSFPPGGGSPLHF. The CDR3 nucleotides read TGTGCCAGCAGTTTCCCCCCCGGAGGGGGTTCACCCCTCCACTTT.

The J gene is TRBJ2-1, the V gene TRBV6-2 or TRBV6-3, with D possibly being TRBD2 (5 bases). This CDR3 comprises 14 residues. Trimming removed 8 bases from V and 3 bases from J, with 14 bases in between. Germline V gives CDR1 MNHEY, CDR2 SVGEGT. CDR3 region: CASSKFRDYNEQFF. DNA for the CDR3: TGTGCCAGCTCCAAATTCCGGGACTACAATGAGCAGTTCTTC.